Only a few counts were recorded for the clone carrying this T cell receptor beta chain. This sample was included in a study of blood T cells in healthy people across ages. The wider study: About one barcoded beta molecule per two T cells was the capture yield of template switching.

Primers used in a second PCR of about 6 to 11 cycles were a sample-barcoded 5' primer and a J-beta primer mix. TCRdb re-analysed the 5' RACE reads in MiXCR, keeping a single row per CDR3 protein. The sample consists of more than 700,000 distinct CDR3 sequences, around 45% of them appearing once. Every sample had a minimum of 6.5 million PBMCs isolated. The length of the CDR3 is 21 residues. This sequence joins TRBV21-1 and TRBJ1-6; TRBD1 is the table's D call, not checked against the DNA. TRBV21-1 is marked as a pseudogene. Sequencing was carried out using blood. The sequence was collected from a man aged 80 or over in good health. The CDR3 nucleotides read TGTGCCAGCAGGCAAAAGGAAGGGACAGGGAGGCGCCGAGAGTATAATTCACCCCTCCACTTT. This gives the protein CASRQKEGTGRRREYNSPLHF.